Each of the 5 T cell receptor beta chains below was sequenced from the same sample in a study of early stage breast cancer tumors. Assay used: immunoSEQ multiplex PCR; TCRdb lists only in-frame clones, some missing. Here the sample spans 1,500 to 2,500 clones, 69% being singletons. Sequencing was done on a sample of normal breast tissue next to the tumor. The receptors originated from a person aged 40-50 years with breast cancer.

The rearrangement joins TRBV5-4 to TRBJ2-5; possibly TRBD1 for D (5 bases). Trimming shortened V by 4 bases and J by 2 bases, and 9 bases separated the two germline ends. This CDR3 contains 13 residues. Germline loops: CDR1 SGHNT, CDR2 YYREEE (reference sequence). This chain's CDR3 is CASSPRQQETQYF. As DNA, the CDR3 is TGTGCCAGCAGCCCGAGACAGCAAGAGACCCAGTACTTC.

The CDR3, as DNA: TGCGCCAGCACCCCCGGGACAGGGGATGGGATACAGTACTTC. Protein sequence: CASTPGTGDGIQYF. The chain employs TRBV23-1 and TRBJ2-4; 10 bases match TRBD1. TRBV23-1 qualifies as an ORF whose function is uncertain. Unmatched junction bases numbered 13, after V lost 7 bases and J lost 13 bases. The CDR3 runs to 14 residues.

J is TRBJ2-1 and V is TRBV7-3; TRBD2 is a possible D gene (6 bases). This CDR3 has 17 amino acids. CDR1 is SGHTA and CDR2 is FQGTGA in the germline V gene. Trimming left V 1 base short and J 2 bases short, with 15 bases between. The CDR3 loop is CASSLNGLAEAYNEQFF. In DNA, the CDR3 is TGTGCCAGCAGCTTAAATGGCTTAGCGGAGGCCTACAATGAGCAGTTCTTC.

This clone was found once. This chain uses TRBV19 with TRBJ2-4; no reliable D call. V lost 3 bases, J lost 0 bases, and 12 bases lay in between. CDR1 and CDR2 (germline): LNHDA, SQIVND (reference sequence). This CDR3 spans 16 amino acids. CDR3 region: CASSMYSPIAKNIQYF. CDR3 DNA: TGTGCCAGTAGTATGTACAGTCCTATAGCCAAAAACATTCAGTACTTC.

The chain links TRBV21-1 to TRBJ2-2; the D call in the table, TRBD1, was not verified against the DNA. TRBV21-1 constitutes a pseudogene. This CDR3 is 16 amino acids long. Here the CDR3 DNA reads TGTGCCAGCAGCAAAGGGGGACAGGAGTACACCGGGGAGCTGTTTTTT. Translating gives CASSKGGQEYTGELFF.